These 4 T cell receptor beta chains were sequenced from one sample in a study of metastatic and nonmetastatic thyroid tumors. Every patient was untreated before thyroid surgery. TCRdb reprocessed the PCR reads via MiXCR. The sample lists about 93,000 clones, approximately 9% occurring once. The sample comprised blood. These receptors were collected from a female donor with papillary thyroid cancer or a benign thyroid nodule (not recorded which). Some clones in this sample may be carry-over from other donors' samples.

With respect to this clone: Just one base apart from a much larger clone, this may be a read error. Other DNA sequences in this sample translate to the same CDR3. The chain links TRBV18 to TRBJ1-1; tentative D call: TRBD1 (5 bases). This CDR3 has 13 amino acids. Germline CDR1 is KGHSH and CDR2 is LQKENI. V was clipped by 5 bases and J by 3 bases, with 10 bases between them. Here the CDR3 DNA reads TGTGCCAGCTCAGAGGGGCCGTACACTGAAGCTTTCTTT. This translates into CASSEGPYTEAFF. The variable domain in full, with the rest retrieved from reference TRBV18 and TRBJ1-1, is NAGVMQNPRHLVRRRGQEARLRCSPMKGHSHVYWYRQLPEEGLKFMVYLQKENIIDESGMPKERFSAEFPKEGPSILRIQQVVRGDSAAYFCASSEGPYTEAFFGQGTRLTVV.

Many counts were recorded for this clone. V is TRBV18 and J is TRBJ2-2, with D uncertain. V was shortened by 2 bases and J by 10 bases, with 8 bases between the two germline ends. The germline gives CDR1 KGHSH, CDR2 LQKENI. The CDR3 has 12 residues. Here the CDR3 DNA reads TGTGCCAGCTCACCATATACAATGGAGCTGTTTTTT. It yields the protein CASSPYTMELFF.

This clone was observed at least ten times. CDR3 DNA: TGTGCCAGCAGTGAAGGTGCGACAGGCTTTAATTCACCCCTCCACTTT. Amino acids: CASSEGATGFNSPLHF. V is TRBV6-1 and J is TRBJ1-6; D may be TRBD1 (6 bases). The V and J ends lost 1 base and 6 bases respectively, with 13 bases between them. CDR3 length: 16 amino acids. The V gene's germline CDR1 is MNHNS and CDR2 SASEGT.

V and J are TRBV6-1 and TRBJ2-7; D gene ambiguous. This CDR3 comprises 13 residues. Germline lookup yields CDR1 MNHNS and CDR2 SASEGT. Trimming took 6 bases from V and 5 from J, leaving 14 bases between them. CDR3 DNA: TGTGCCAGCAGAGAAAGGTGGGGTGACGAGCAGTACTTC. Protein sequence: CASRERWGDEQYF.